The 23 T cell receptor beta chains reported below all come from one sample, sequenced in a study of shared clonotypes between healthy human individuals. Profiling relied on immunoSEQ multiplex PCR, and the TCRdb table lists in-frame clones only, not all of them. The sample holds approximately 350,000 clones, roughly 96% seen once. Material for sequencing was memory CD8+ T cells sorted from blood. Subset in this sample: CD45RO+ cells pooled with CCR7-negative TemRA cells. The receptors were gathered from a young man in good health.

This chain joins TRBV28 and TRBJ2-3; D remains unclear. V was cut by 2 bases and J by 0 bases, with 15 bases left in between. Germline V gene data show CDR1 as MDHEN and CDR2 as SYDVKM. There are 17 residues in the CDR3. CDR3 coding DNA: TGTGCCAGCAGTTTAGCCCCTACCTCCCCTAGCACAGATACGCAGTATTTT. It encodes CASSLAPTSPSTDTQYF.

The chain recombines TRBV19 with TRBJ2-7; 7 nucleotides match TRBD2. V trimming: 0 bases; J trimming: 5 bases; junction bases outside the gene matches: 13. The germline V gene has CDR1 LNHDA and CDR2 SQIVND (reference sequence). There are 17 residues in the CDR3. CDR3 nucleotide sequence: TGTGCCAGTAGTATAGATGGGGAGGGGCGGGAGTTAAACGAGCAGTACTTC. Translated, it gives CASSIDGEGRELNEQYF. Full variable domain (remainder filled in from reference TRBV19 and TRBJ2-7): DGGITQSPKYLFRKEGQNVTLSCEQNLNHDAMYWYRQDPGQGLRLIYYSQIVNDFQKGDIAEGYSVSREKKESFPLTVTSAQKNPTAFYLCASSIDGEGRELNEQYFGPGTRLTVT.

This chain uses TRBV5-1 with TRBJ2-5, with 9 nucleotides matching TRBD1. The germline CDR1 and CDR2 sequences are SGHRS and YFSETQ. V shed 0 bases and J 7 bases; nucleotides not matched to a gene: 4. This CDR3 contains 14 residues. The CDR3 here is CASSLAGQGMTQYF. CDR3 DNA sequence: TGCGCCAGCAGCTTGGCCGGACAGGGGATGACCCAGTACTTC.

The chain uses TRBV5-4 and TRBJ1-1; D perhaps matches TRBD1 (5 bases). The CDR3 contains 15 residues. Trimming removed 2 bases at V and 1 base at J, with 12 bases between. Per the germline V gene, CDR1 is SGHNT and CDR2 is YYREEE (reference sequence). The CDR3 loop is CASSLNDRENTEAFF. CDR3 nucleotide sequence: TGTGCCAGCAGCTTAAACGACAGAGAGAACACTGAAGCTTTCTTT.

This chain connects TRBV30 to TRBJ1-5; D gene uncertain. The CDR3 spans 12 residues. Germline values: CDR1 GTSNPN, CDR2 SVGIG (reference sequence). V was cut by 3 bases and J by 3 bases, with 6 bases left in between. In DNA, the CDR3 is TGTGCCTGGAGCACGACCAATCAGCCCCAGCATTTT. As protein: CAWSTTNQPQHF.

This sequence joins TRBV28 and TRBJ1-3; D remains ambiguous. The germline V gene has CDR1 MDHEN and CDR2 SYDVKM. V shed 6 bases and J shed 0 bases, with 6 bases lying between them. The CDR3 contains 13 residues. CDR3 sequence reads: CASRRSSGNTIYF. In nucleotides, the CDR3 is TGTGCCAGCAGGAGGTCCTCTGGAAACACCATATATTTT. Combining the CDR3 with reference TRBV28 and TRBJ1-3 gives the whole variable domain DVKVTQSSRYLVKRTGEKVFLECVQDMDHENMFWYRQDPGLGLRLIYFSYDVKMKEKGDIPEGYSVSREKKERFSLILESASTNQTSMYLCASRRSSGNTIYFGEGSWLTVV.

The chain recombines TRBV6-6 with TRBJ2-3; D gene ambiguous. The CDR3 consists of 12 residues. The germline V gene encodes CDR1 MNHNY and CDR2 SVGAGI (reference sequence). V lost 6 bases, J lost 0 bases, and 4 bases lay in between. The CDR3 reads CASSSSTDTQYF. The CDR3 DNA sequence: TGTGCCAGCAGCTCTAGCACAGATACGCAGTATTTT.

This chain links TRBV28 with TRBJ2-5, with D possibly matching TRBD1 (5 bases). Germline-derived CDR1 and CDR2 are MDHEN and SYDVKM. Trimming stripped 5 bases from V and 7 bases from J, with 20 bases between. The CDR3 totals 15 residues. CDR3 amino acids: CASSLLGGPGLTQYF. Here the CDR3 DNA reads TGTGCCAGCAGTCTTCTCGGCGGACCAGGGTTGACCCAGTACTTC. Based on the CDR3 plus reference TRBV28 and TRBJ2-5, the full variable domain is DVKVTQSSRYLVKRTGEKVFLECVQDMDHENMFWYRQDPGLGLRLIYFSYDVKMKEKGDIPEGYSVSREKKERFSLILESASTNQTSMYLCASSLLGGPGLTQYFGPGTRLLVL.

This clone came up once. The chain carries TRBV6-6 and TRBJ2-7; the match to TRBD2 covers 12 bases. V lost 2 bases and J lost 5; bases outside the gene matches: 4. There are 15 residues in the CDR3. CDR1 and CDR2 (germline): MNHNY, SVGAGI (reference sequence). CDR3 in amino acids: CASSYPRLAGDEQYF. As DNA, the CDR3 is TGTGCCAGCAGTTACCCAAGACTAGCGGGAGACGAGCAGTACTTC.

The V call is TRBV6-5, the J call TRBJ1-5; D remains unclear. The CDR3 has 12 amino acids. The V gene's germline CDR1 is MNHEY and CDR2 SVGAGI. Trimming removed 1 base at V and 7 bases at J, with 5 bases between. In nucleotides, the CDR3 is TGTGCCAGCAGTTACTGGAGGCAGCCCCAGCATTTT. Its protein product is CASSYWRQPQHF.

In DNA, the CDR3 is TGTGCCAGCCGCGGGGGTAGCGGGACCACAGATACGCAGTATTTT. This sequence encodes CASRGGSGTTDTQYF. The J gene is TRBJ2-3, the V gene TRBV11-2; the match to TRBD2 covers 8 bases. The CDR3 covers 15 residues. The J segment lost 2 bases and the V segment lost 8 bases, leaving 9 bases of the junction unmatched. CDR1 and CDR2 (germline): SGHAT, FQNNGV. Complete variable domain (other parts from reference TRBV11-2 and TRBJ2-3): EAGVAQSPRYKIIEKRQSVAFWCNPISGHATLYWYQQILGQGPKLLIQFQNNGVVDDSQLPKDRFSAERLKGVDSTLKIQPAKLEDSAVYLCASRGGSGTTDTQYFGPGTRLTVL.

In its sample, this clone was seen once. The V call is TRBV15, the J call TRBJ1-1; D is ambiguous. The V end lost 0 bases, the J end lost 0 bases, and 17 bases lay between the germline ends. The CDR3 consists of 18 residues. Per germline, CDR1 LNHNV and CDR2 YYDKDF (reference sequence). For the CDR3, the DNA is TGTGCCACCAGCAGAGATTTTGCCTTAGGGTGGATGAACACTGAAGCTTTCTTT. Translating it yields CATSRDFALGWMNTEAFF.

The chain links TRBV6-5 to TRBJ1-2; D unresolved. This CDR3 contains 12 residues. Germline-derived CDR1 and CDR2 are MNHEY and SVGAGI. V was trimmed by 5 bases and J by 8 bases, leaving 12 bases between them. As DNA, the CDR3 is TGTGCCAGCAGTCAAACGACGGGGGGCTACACCTTC. Its protein is CASSQTTGGYTF.

The chain carries TRBV19 and TRBJ2-7, with 8 bases lining up with TRBD1. Trimming at V came to 1 base and at J to 5 bases, leaving 4 bases not matched to a gene. The CDR3 covers 14 residues. CDR1 and CDR2 (germline): LNHDA, SQIVND (reference sequence). The CDR3 sequence: CASSIGDRGHEQYF. In nucleotides, the CDR3 is TGTGCCAGTAGTATAGGAGACAGGGGCCACGAGCAGTACTTC.

The chain employs TRBV6-4 and TRBJ2-7, with a weak D call TRBD2 (5 bases). This CDR3 comprises 14 residues. Germline CDR1 reads MRHNA; CDR2 reads SNTAGT. Deletions cut 3 bases from V and 3 bases from J, with 12 bases between. CDR3 nucleotide sequence: TGTGCCAGCAGTGATTCAGGAGGTTTCTACGAGCAGTACTTC. It encodes CASSDSGGFYEQYF.

V usage is TRBV13 and J usage is TRBJ2-5; possibly TRBD1 for D (7 bases). From germline, CDR1 is PRHDT and CDR2 FYEKMQ (reference sequence). The CDR3 runs 16 residues. Trimming took 2 bases from V and 5 from J, leaving 18 bases between them. CDR3 residues: CASSLSLPGGRETQYF. In nucleotides, the CDR3 is TGTGCCAGCAGCTTATCTCTCCCAGGGGGGAGGGAGACCCAGTACTTC.

Points on this clone: Other DNA sequences in the sample encode the same CDR3. CDR3 coding DNA: TGCGCCAGCAGCCCAGACTACAATGAGCAGTTCTTC. Translation: CASSPDYNEQFF. V is TRBV5-1 and J is TRBJ2-1; unclear D gene. CDR1 SGHRS and CDR2 YFSETQ come from the germline V gene. V was shortened by 4 bases and J by 3 bases, with 5 bases between the two germline ends. The CDR3 is 12 amino acids.

The chain recombines TRBV18 with TRBJ2-7; D call uncertain. Germline V gives CDR1 KGHSH, CDR2 LQKENI. The CDR3 has 13 amino acids. Deletions cut 5 bases from V and 3 bases from J, with 11 bases between. The CDR3 DNA is TGTGCCAGCTCAGCCCAAGAAAACTACGAGCAGTACTTC. Protein sequence: CASSAQENYEQYF.

This chain uses TRBV7-9 with TRBJ1-4; D gene uncertain. Germline V gene sequence: CDR1 SEHNR, CDR2 FQNEAQ (reference sequence). The CDR3 extends over 16 amino acids. Trimming left V 2 bases short and J 0 bases short, with 10 bases between. DNA of the CDR3: TGTGCCAGCAGCTTAAGGCCGTCTGCAACTAATGAAAAACTGTTTTTT. It codes for CASSLRPSATNEKLFF.

The chain has TRBV30 and TRBJ1-1; D unresolved. V shed 0 bases and J shed 11 bases, with 10 bases lying between them. Germline values: CDR1 GTSNPN, CDR2 SVGIG (reference sequence). The CDR3 has 11 residues. As DNA, the CDR3 is TGTGCCTGGAGTGTCCGGGCGGTTGCTTTCTTT. Its translation: CAWSVRAVAFF. The full variable domain, completed using reference TRBV30 and TRBJ1-1, is SQTIHQWPATLVQPVGSPLSLECTVEGTSNPNLYWYRQAAGRGLQLLFYSVGIGQISSEVPQNLSASRPQDRQFILSSKKLLLSDSGFYLCAWSVRAVAFFGQGTRLTVV.

The gene calls are TRBV4-1 and TRBJ1-5, with 8 bases aligning to TRBD1. Unmatched junction bases numbered 10, after V lost 2 bases and J lost 4 bases. CDR1 is MGHRA, CDR2 YSYEKL, per germline. This CDR3 contains 17 residues. The CDR3 DNA is TGCGCCAGCAGCCAATCCCCCGGGACAGGCAGTAATCAGCCCCAGCATTTT. Translation gives CASSQSPGTGSNQPQHF.

The V call is TRBV29-1, the J call TRBJ1-1; D is unresolved. The CDR3 runs 12 residues. V was cut by 6 bases and J by 6 bases, with 14 bases left in between. The germline gives CDR1 SQVTM, CDR2 ANQGSEA. CDR3 sequence reads: CSVSGLIAEAFF. The DNA of the CDR3 is TGCAGCGTCAGTGGGTTGATCGCTGAAGCTTTCTTT.

The V and J genes are TRBV2 and TRBJ1-1; possible D gene TRBD1, 5 bases. Trimming stripped 6 bases from V and 5 bases from J, with 16 bases between. Germline V gene data show CDR1 as SNHLY and CDR2 as FYNNEI. The CDR3 extends over 14 amino acids. The CDR3, as DNA: TGTGCCAGCAGAGCCATTGGACACAATACTGAAGCTTTCTTT. Its translation is CASRAIGHNTEAFF.